This T cell receptor beta chain was observed in a study of T cell responses to AZD1222 COVID-19 vaccine. Study results and limitations: Increases in Spike-specific TCR breadth and depth were seen after two AZD1222 doses.

Trimming took 5 bases from V and 0 from J; bases not matched to a gene: 15. Germline CDR1 and CDR2: SEHNR and FQNEAQ (reference sequence). CDR3 length: 18 residues. Of note for this clone: What it recognizes is unknown.

Only in-frame clones appear in the TCRdb table, and some are missing; sequencing was by immunoSEQ multiplex PCR. The table records about 86,000 clones, 70% to 85% of them present only once. This TCR was sampled from an adult in good health. This sample comprised peripheral blood, obtained on day 0 of AZD1222 vaccination. The chain couples TRBV7-9 to TRBJ2-7, with 8 bases matching TRBD2. DNA of the CDR3: TGTGCCAGCAGCCGAAAAAGATCTACGGGAGGGAGCTCCTACGAGCAGTACTTC. It codes for CASSRKRSTGGSSYEQYF.